Listed below are T cell receptor beta chains from one sample, sequenced in a study of beta chain features in type 1 diabetes. Only in-frame clones appear in the TCRdb table, and some are missing; sequencing was by immunoSEQ multiplex PCR. Of under 550,000 clones listed, 11% are singletons. Material for sequencing was naive CD4+ T cells from blood. Receptor source: a young woman in good health. The CDR3 runs from the conserved cysteine through the conserved F or W. Fields, in order: D gene, V gene, J gene, clone size, CDR3 DNA, CDR3 protein. D genes are given only for firm matches. Size is omitted from some rows. Given values are once, few, many or a class for expanded clones.

D gene: NA
V gene: TRBV30
J gene: TRBJ1-5
clone size: NA
CDR3 DNA: TGTGCCGCAAACAGGGCGGGCAATCAGCCCCAGCATTTT
CDR3 protein: CAANRAGNQPQHF

D gene: TRBD2
V gene: TRBV2
J gene: TRBJ2-7
clone size: few
CDR3 DNA: TGTGCCAGCATCGGACTAGTCCGCGAGCAGTACTTC
CDR3 protein: CASIGLVREQYF

D gene: TRBD1
V gene: TRBV7-3
J gene: TRBJ2-2
clone size: NA
CDR3 DNA: TGTGCCAGCAGCTCCCGACAGGGACACACCGGGGAGCTGTTTTTT
CDR3 protein: CASSSRQGHTGELFF

D gene: NA
V gene: TRBV7-9
J gene: TRBJ2-2
clone size: NA
CDR3 DNA: TGTGCCAGCAGCCTTCGTCCGGGCGGAGAGAACACCGGGGAGCTGTTTTTT
CDR3 protein: CASSLRPGGENTGELFF

D gene: NA
V gene: TRBV2
J gene: TRBJ2-3
clone size: NA
CDR3 DNA: TGTGCCAGCGGAAGCACAGATACGCAGTATTTT
CDR3 protein: CASGSTDTQYF

D gene: NA
V gene: TRBV7-2
J gene: TRBJ2-5
clone size: few
CDR3 DNA: TGTGCCAGCAGCGCCGCACAGGGCCGGGAGACCCAGTACTTC
CDR3 protein: CASSAAQGRETQYF

D gene: NA
V gene: TRBV13
J gene: TRBJ1-1
clone size: few
CDR3 DNA: TGTGCCAGCAGCTTAGGGGGGATAAACACTGAAGCTTTCTTT
CDR3 protein: CASSLGGINTEAFF

D gene: NA
V gene: TRBV9
J gene: TRBJ2-1
clone size: few
CDR3 DNA: TGTGCCAGCAGCGTAGATACAGGGACCAATGAGCAGTTCTTC
CDR3 protein: CASSVDTGTNEQFF

D gene: NA
V gene: TRBV9
J gene: TRBJ1-1
clone size: NA
CDR3 DNA: TGTGCCAGCAGCGTAGCTGGTCCAGGGAACACTGAAGCTTTCTTT
CDR3 protein: CASSVAGPGNTEAFF

D gene: TRBD1
V gene: TRBV4-1
J gene: TRBJ2-7
clone size: few
CDR3 DNA: TGCGCCAGCAGCCAAAGGGCCGGGACAGCTTCCTACGAGCAGTACTTC
CDR3 protein: CASSQRAGTASYEQYF

D gene: NA
V gene: TRBV27
J gene: TRBJ1-1
clone size: NA
CDR3 DNA: TGTGCCAGCAGTCCACTTGTGGGTGCGGGAGAGACTGAAGCTTTCTTT
CDR3 protein: CASSPLVGAGETEAFF

D gene: NA
V gene: TRBV25-1
J gene: TRBJ1-3
clone size: few
CDR3 DNA: TGTGCCAGCAGAACGGGACGACATGGAAACACCATATATTTT
CDR3 protein: CASRTGRHGNTIYF

D gene: NA
V gene: TRBV29-1
J gene: TRBJ2-1
clone size: NA
CDR3 DNA: TGCAGCGTTGGATCACAGGACAGCAGCTCCTACAATGAGCAGTTCTTC
CDR3 protein: CSVGSQDSSSYNEQFF

D gene: TRBD1
V gene: TRBV5-4
J gene: TRBJ1-3
clone size: few
CDR3 DNA: TGTGCCAGCAGCTACAGGGGGCGTGGAAACACCATATATTTT
CDR3 protein: CASSYRGRGNTIYF

D gene: NA
V gene: TRBV28
J gene: TRBJ2-5
clone size: few
CDR3 DNA: TGTGCCAGCATCCGCGGGGGGACAGGGTCGGAGACCCAGTACTTC
CDR3 protein: CASIRGGTGSETQYF

D gene: NA
V gene: TRBV30
J gene: TRBJ1-2
clone size: few
CDR3 DNA: TGTGCCTGGGGGGCGGCGGGGCCCCTTAGGAACTATGGCTACACCTTC
CDR3 protein: CAWGAAGPLRNYGYTF

D gene: NA
V gene: TRBV2
J gene: TRBJ2-3
clone size: few
CDR3 DNA: TGTGCCAGCAGGTGGACGGTAGAACATACGCAGTATTTT
CDR3 protein: CASRWTVEHTQYF

D gene: TRBD1
V gene: TRBV7-2
J gene: TRBJ1-2
clone size: few
CDR3 DNA: TGTGCCAGCAACCGGGACAGGGGAACTTACACCTTC
CDR3 protein: CASNRDRGTYTF

D gene: NA
V gene: TRBV13
J gene: TRBJ2-1
clone size: few
CDR3 DNA: TGTGCCAGCAGCCGACGACCAATTACTAGGGCCGGTCATTCCTACAATGAGCAGTTCTTC
CDR3 protein: CASSRRPITRAGHSYNEQFF

D gene: TRBD2
V gene: TRBV5-1
J gene: TRBJ2-4
clone size: few
CDR3 DNA: TGCGCCAGCAGTTTAGGGGAGGGCAGGGACATTCAGTACTTC
CDR3 protein: CASSLGEGRDIQYF

D gene: TRBD1
V gene: TRBV4-3
J gene: TRBJ2-3
clone size: few
CDR3 DNA: TGCGCCAGCAGCCAAGATTATCAGGGGGCTACGCAGTATTTT
CDR3 protein: CASSQDYQGATQYF

D gene: NA
V gene: TRBV7-9
J gene: TRBJ1-4
clone size: NA
CDR3 DNA: TGTGCCAGCAGCTTGTGGACGGATAATGAAAAACTGTTTTTT
CDR3 protein: CASSLWTDNEKLFF

D gene: NA
V gene: TRBV27
J gene: TRBJ2-7
clone size: few
CDR3 DNA: TGTGCCAGCAGCTTGGTGCGAGGCTACGAGCAGTACTTC
CDR3 protein: CASSLVRGYEQYF

D gene: NA
V gene: TRBV7-2
J gene: TRBJ2-3
clone size: few
CDR3 DNA: TGTGCCAGCAGCCCCTTCGAGGGTACGCAGTATTTT
CDR3 protein: CASSPFEGTQYF

D gene: NA
V gene: TRBV7-2
J gene: TRBJ2-1
clone size: few
CDR3 DNA: TGTGCCAGCAGAAGGGACGTAACCTACAATGAGCAGTTCTTC
CDR3 protein: CASRRDVTYNEQFF

D gene: TRBD2
V gene: TRBV30
J gene: TRBJ2-1
clone size: many
CDR3 DNA: TGTGCCTGCAACGGACTAGCGGGAACCAATGAGCAGTTCTTC
CDR3 protein: CACNGLAGTNEQFF

D gene: TRBD1
V gene: TRBV7-9
J gene: TRBJ1-1
clone size: NA
CDR3 DNA: TGTGCCAGCAGCCCCGGGACAGGGGTCACTGAAGCTTTCTTT
CDR3 protein: CASSPGTGVTEAFF

D gene: NA
V gene: TRBV19
J gene: TRBJ2-1
clone size: few
CDR3 DNA: TGTGCCAGTAGTGGAGACAGGACTACCCAAAGCTCCTACAATGAGCAGTTCTTC
CDR3 protein: CASSGDRTTQSSYNEQFF

D gene: NA
V gene: TRBV11-1
J gene: TRBJ2-4
clone size: NA
CDR3 DNA: TGTGCCAGCAGCTCCTGGGAAAACATTCAGTACTTC
CDR3 protein: CASSSWENIQYF

D gene: NA
V gene: TRBV28
J gene: TRBJ2-1
clone size: many
CDR3 DNA: TGTGCCAGCAGTTCCCCGTTCTATGAGCAGTTCTTC
CDR3 protein: CASSSPFYEQFF

D gene: NA
V gene: TRBV7-3
J gene: TRBJ2-5
clone size: few
CDR3 DNA: TGTGCCAGCAGCCCTCGGGATCAAGAGACCCAGTACTTC
CDR3 protein: CASSPRDQETQYF

D gene: NA
V gene: TRBV21-1
J gene: TRBJ1-4
clone size: NA
CDR3 DNA: TGTGCCAGCAGCAAAGTGAAATTT
CDR3 protein: CASSKVKF

D gene: NA
V gene: TRBV9
J gene: TRBJ2-3
clone size: NA
CDR3 DNA: TGTGCCAGCAGCCCCGGGAGTTCGCTGGAGGGGACGCAGTATTTT
CDR3 protein: CASSPGSSLEGTQYF

D gene: TRBD2
V gene: TRBV27
J gene: TRBJ2-5
clone size: NA
CDR3 DNA: TGTGCCAGCAGTGCCTTTAGCGGGGGCCGAGAAGAGACCCAGTACTTC
CDR3 protein: CASSAFSGGREETQYF

D gene: NA
V gene: TRBV7-2
J gene: TRBJ2-5
clone size: NA
CDR3 DNA: TGTGCCAGCAGCTTAACCTCAGGGGGGTACCAAGAGACCCAGTACTTC
CDR3 protein: CASSLTSGGYQETQYF

D gene: NA
V gene: TRBV5-1
J gene: TRBJ2-2
clone size: few
CDR3 DNA: TGCGCCAGCAGCTTTAGTCTAGCGAAGTCCGGGGAGCTGTTTTTT
CDR3 protein: CASSFSLAKSGELFF

D gene: NA
V gene: TRBV9
J gene: TRBJ2-4
clone size: NA
CDR3 DNA: TGTGCCAGCAGCCCGGGGGCGCGCCAAAACATTCAGTACTTC
CDR3 protein: CASSPGARQNIQYF

D gene: TRBD1
V gene: TRBV27
J gene: TRBJ1-6
clone size: few
CDR3 DNA: TGTGCCAGCAGTCGGACAGGGGGAAATTCACCCCTCCACTTT
CDR3 protein: CASSRTGGNSPLHF

D gene: NA
V gene: TRBV5-6
J gene: TRBJ2-3
clone size: few
CDR3 DNA: TGTGCCAGCAGGGCGGGGGCCTATAGGACAGATACGCAGTATTTT
CDR3 protein: CASRAGAYRTDTQYF

D gene: NA
V gene: TRBV30
J gene: TRBJ2-6
clone size: many
CDR3 DNA: TGTGCCTGGAGTCGGGCGGACGGGGCCAACGTCCTGACTTTC
CDR3 protein: CAWSRADGANVLTF

D gene: NA
V gene: TRBV15
J gene: TRBJ2-5
clone size: NA
CDR3 DNA: TGTGCCACCAGCAGAGGGGTCCCGGAGACCCAGTACTTC
CDR3 protein: CATSRGVPETQYF

D gene: TRBD1
V gene: TRBV7-8
J gene: TRBJ2-4
clone size: NA
CDR3 DNA: TGTGCCAGCAGCTTATACCAAGGGGGCAGTCGGTCAAACATTCAGTACTTC
CDR3 protein: CASSLYQGGSRSNIQYF

D gene: NA
V gene: TRBV5-1
J gene: TRBJ2-2
clone size: NA
CDR3 DNA: TGCGCCAGCAGCCCCCAAGACACCGGGGAGCTGTTTTTT
CDR3 protein: CASSPQDTGELFF

D gene: NA
V gene: TRBV4-1
J gene: TRBJ1-1
clone size: few
CDR3 DNA: TGCGCCAGCAGCACCACCTCAAGAAGTAACACTGAAGCTTTCTTT
CDR3 protein: CASSTTSRSNTEAFF

D gene: NA
V gene: TRBV5-4
J gene: TRBJ2-3
clone size: few
CDR3 DNA: TGTGCCAGCAGCACGGATAGGAGCACAGATACGCAGTATTTT
CDR3 protein: CASSTDRSTDTQYF

D gene: TRBD2
V gene: TRBV2
J gene: TRBJ2-5
clone size: few
CDR3 DNA: TGTGCCAGCAAACCGCGGGAGGCCCAAGAGACCCAGTACTTC
CDR3 protein: CASKPREAQETQYF

D gene: NA
V gene: TRBV7-2
J gene: TRBJ2-1
clone size: few
CDR3 DNA: TGTGCCAGCAGCTTATCATGGGGGGCAGATGAGCAGTTCTTC
CDR3 protein: CASSLSWGADEQFF

D gene: NA
V gene: TRBV7-2
J gene: TRBJ2-4
clone size: NA
CDR3 DNA: TGTGCCAGCAGCGGAGGCGAGGCCAAAAACATTCAGTACTTC
CDR3 protein: CASSGGEAKNIQYF

D gene: TRBD2
V gene: TRBV10-3
J gene: TRBJ2-3
clone size: NA
CDR3 DNA: TGTGCCAGCCGCCGCGGGAGCGGCACAGATACGCAGTATTTT
CDR3 protein: CASRRGSGTDTQYF

D gene: NA
V gene: TRBV18
J gene: TRBJ2-3
clone size: NA
CDR3 DNA: TGTGCCAGCTCACCACAGGGACCAGATACGCAGTATTTT
CDR3 protein: CASSPQGPDTQYF

D gene: NA
V gene: TRBV7-2
J gene: TRBJ2-2
clone size: NA
CDR3 DNA: TGTGCCAGCAGCTTTGGCCAGGGCAACACCGGGGAGCTGTTTTTT
CDR3 protein: CASSFGQGNTGELFF

D gene: NA
V gene: TRBV30
J gene: TRBJ1-6
clone size: few
CDR3 DNA: TGTGCCTGGAGGGGGACTGCCGGGTCACCCCTCCACTTT
CDR3 protein: CAWRGTAGSPLHF

D gene: NA
V gene: TRBV4-1
J gene: TRBJ2-2
clone size: few
CDR3 DNA: TGCGCCAGCAGCCACGTGCCCCGAGGGAACACCGGGGAGCTGTTTTTT
CDR3 protein: CASSHVPRGNTGELFF

D gene: NA
V gene: TRBV29-1
J gene: TRBJ1-4
clone size: NA
CDR3 DNA: TGCAGCGTTGAGGAACAGGGCGGCGAAAAACTGTTTTTT
CDR3 protein: CSVEEQGGEKLFF

D gene: NA
V gene: TRBV4-2
J gene: TRBJ1-1
clone size: NA
CDR3 DNA: TGTGCCAGCAGCCACCCCCAACGGGGGACTGAAGCTTTCTTT
CDR3 protein: CASSHPQRGTEAFF

D gene: TRBD1
V gene: TRBV13
J gene: TRBJ2-1
clone size: NA
CDR3 DNA: TGTGCCAGCTGTTACTGGGACAGGGGGGGCAATGAGCAGTTCTTC
CDR3 protein: CASCYWDRGGNEQFF

D gene: TRBD2
V gene: TRBV7-7
J gene: TRBJ2-1
clone size: NA
CDR3 DNA: TGTGCCAGCAGCTCTAGCGGGGGGTACAATGAGCAGTTCTTC
CDR3 protein: CASSSSGGYNEQFF

D gene: NA
V gene: TRBV18
J gene: TRBJ2-5
clone size: NA
CDR3 DNA: TGTGCCAGCTCCCCACTCGCCGAGGGGGAGACCCAGTACTTC
CDR3 protein: CASSPLAEGETQYF

D gene: NA
V gene: TRBV2
J gene: TRBJ2-5
clone size: NA
CDR3 DNA: TGTGCCAGCAGTGCACAGGGAGGTCAAGAGACCCAGTACTTC
CDR3 protein: CASSAQGGQETQYF